Listed below are T cell receptor beta chains from one sample, sequenced in a study of shared clonotypes between healthy human individuals. Generated by immunoSEQ multiplex PCR, the TCRdb table keeps only in-frame clones and is missing some. The data contain 1,500,000 or so clones, approximately 97% of them seen just once; the ten biggest clones take up over 1%. The sequenced sample was naive CD4+ T cells sorted from blood. The receptors were sampled from a young man in good health. Each CDR3 is given with its conserved first and last residue. The D gene is left open where the match is weak. A clone size is listed for some rows: how often the clone was seen (once, few, many), or a class if it is expanded.

v_gene: TRBV5-1
abundance: NA
d_gene: NA
j_gene: TRBJ2-1
CDR3aa: CASSLVSNNEQFF
CDR3nt: TGCGCCAGCAGCTTGGTTTCGAACAATGAGCAGTTCTTC

v_gene: TRBV28
abundance: NA
d_gene: TRBD2
j_gene: TRBJ2-1
CDR3aa: CASSVTSGRRYNEQFF
CDR3nt: TGTGCCAGCAGTGTGACTAGCGGGAGGCGATACAATGAGCAGTTCTTC

v_gene: TRBV18
abundance: NA
d_gene: NA
j_gene: TRBJ2-3
CDR3aa: CASSPRGSSLDTQYF
CDR3nt: TGTGCCAGCTCACCACGGGGGTCCTCTCTAGATACGCAGTATTTT

v_gene: TRBV28
abundance: NA
d_gene: NA
j_gene: TRBJ1-5
CDR3aa: CASSSVLHQPQHF
CDR3nt: TGTGCCAGCAGTTCTGTTCTCCATCAGCCCCAGCATTTT

v_gene: TRBV6-1
abundance: NA
d_gene: NA
j_gene: TRBJ1-1
CDR3aa: CASSASAGALSTEAFF
CDR3nt: TGTGCCAGCAGTGCCTCCGCAGGGGCCCTAAGCACTGAAGCTTTCTTT

v_gene: TRBV30
abundance: NA
d_gene: TRBD2
j_gene: TRBJ2-1
CDR3aa: CAWSKREGRGAPFLNEQFF
CDR3nt: TGTGCCTGGAGTAAGCGGGAGGGCCGTGGGGCGCCTTTTTTAAATGAGCAGTTCTTC

v_gene: TRBV6-5
abundance: NA
d_gene: NA
j_gene: TRBJ1-1
CDR3aa: CASTPETAYDTEAFF
CDR3nt: TGTGCCAGCACCCCAGAGACAGCGTATGACACTGAAGCTTTCTTT

v_gene: TRBV5-1
abundance: NA
d_gene: NA
j_gene: TRBJ2-7
CDR3aa: CASSLGAYEQYF
CDR3nt: TGCGCCAGCAGCTTGGGTGCCTACGAGCAGTACTTC

v_gene: TRBV19
abundance: NA
d_gene: NA
j_gene: TRBJ2-7
CDR3aa: CASSIGTEAYEQYF
CDR3nt: TGTGCCAGTAGTATAGGGACGGAAGCCTACGAGCAGTACTTC

v_gene: TRBV7-9
abundance: NA
d_gene: NA
j_gene: TRBJ2-6
CDR3aa: CASSLAASGVIHVLTF
CDR3nt: TGTGCCAGCAGCTTGGCCGCCTCCGGGGTCATCCACGTCCTGACTTTC

v_gene: TRBV5-6
abundance: NA
d_gene: TRBD1
j_gene: TRBJ2-1
CDR3aa: CASSFRTGYNEQFF
CDR3nt: TGTGCCAGCAGCTTTAGGACAGGGTACAATGAGCAGTTCTTC

v_gene: TRBV18
abundance: once
d_gene: NA
j_gene: TRBJ1-3
CDR3aa: CASSPTGSSGNTIYF
CDR3nt: TGTGCCAGCTCACCTACAGGTTCCTCTGGAAACACCATATATTTT

v_gene: TRBV10-2
abundance: once
d_gene: TRBD2
j_gene: TRBJ2-1
CDR3aa: CASSRSGSYEQFF
CDR3nt: TGCGCCAGCAGTCGTAGCGGGAGCTATGAGCAGTTCTTC

v_gene: TRBV27
abundance: NA
d_gene: TRBD1
j_gene: TRBJ2-3
CDR3aa: CASSRQGPSSTDTQYF
CDR3nt: TGTGCCAGCAGCCGACAGGGCCCCTCTAGCACAGATACGCAGTATTTT

v_gene: TRBV6-1
abundance: NA
d_gene: NA
j_gene: TRBJ1-5
CDR3aa: CASSESSNQPQHF
CDR3nt: TGTGCCAGCAGTGAATCCAGCAATCAGCCCCAGCATTTT

v_gene: TRBV25-1
abundance: few
d_gene: NA
j_gene: TRBJ2-2
CDR3aa: CASSGLNTGELFF
CDR3nt: TGTGCCAGCTCTGGACTAAACACCGGGGAGCTGTTTTTT

v_gene: TRBV5-1
abundance: NA
d_gene: TRBD1
j_gene: TRBJ2-3
CDR3aa: CASSLVGTGRAADTQYF
CDR3nt: TGCGCCAGCAGCTTGGTCGGGACAGGGCGTGCCGCAGATACGCAGTATTTT

v_gene: TRBV4-3
abundance: once
d_gene: TRBD1
j_gene: TRBJ2-7
CDR3aa: CASSQDDGTGSYEQYF
CDR3nt: TGCGCCAGCAGCCAAGATGATGGGACAGGGTCCTACGAGCAGTACTTC

v_gene: TRBV28
abundance: NA
d_gene: NA
j_gene: TRBJ2-5
CDR3aa: CASRKIPGRLQETQYF
CDR3nt: TGTGCCAGCAGAAAGATACCGGGAAGGTTACAAGAGACCCAGTACTTC

v_gene: TRBV19
abundance: NA
d_gene: NA
j_gene: TRBJ1-2
CDR3aa: CASSAERTTYGYTF
CDR3nt: TGTGCCAGTAGTGCCGAACGGACAACCTATGGCTACACCTTC

v_gene: TRBV9
abundance: NA
d_gene: TRBD1
j_gene: TRBJ2-7
CDR3aa: CASSARGPRSYEQYF
CDR3nt: TGTGCCAGCAGCGCGAGGGGGCCGCGGTCCTACGAGCAGTACTTC

v_gene: TRBV6-5
abundance: NA
d_gene: TRBD2
j_gene: TRBJ2-7
CDR3aa: CASSPGGSGPVKQYF
CDR3nt: TGTGCCAGCAGCCCCGGGGGTAGCGGGCCGGTGAAGCAGTACTTC

v_gene: TRBV7-6
abundance: NA
d_gene: TRBD2
j_gene: TRBJ2-5
CDR3aa: CASSVLTHPSGRAQETQYF
CDR3nt: TGTGCCAGCAGCGTGCTTACCCATCCTAGCGGGAGGGCCCAAGAGACCCAGTACTTC

v_gene: TRBV6-4
abundance: NA
d_gene: NA
j_gene: TRBJ2-1
CDR3aa: CASALDPLSYNEQFF
CDR3nt: TGTGCCAGTGCCCTGGACCCCCTCTCCTACAATGAGCAGTTCTTC

v_gene: TRBV5-1
abundance: once
d_gene: TRBD2
j_gene: TRBJ2-7
CDR3aa: CASSLDTSGGPYEQYF
CDR3nt: TGCGCCAGCAGCTTGGATACTAGCGGGGGACCCTACGAGCAGTACTTC

v_gene: TRBV29-1
abundance: NA
d_gene: TRBD2
j_gene: TRBJ2-3
CDR3aa: CSVAKGRLAGSSTDTQYF
CDR3nt: TGCAGCGTGGCTAAGGGGAGACTAGCGGGGTCTAGCACAGATACGCAGTATTTT

v_gene: TRBV5-6
abundance: NA
d_gene: NA
j_gene: TRBJ2-7
CDR3aa: CASSRTELSYEQYF
CDR3nt: TGTGCCAGCAGCCGGACAGAACTCTCCTACGAGCAGTACTTC

v_gene: TRBV6-5
abundance: NA
d_gene: NA
j_gene: TRBJ2-7
CDR3aa: CASSSPGHEQYF
CDR3nt: TGTGCCAGCAGTTCCCCAGGTCACGAGCAGTACTTC